A selection of T cell receptor beta chains follows, all from one sample in a study of T cells in Graves' hyperthyroidism and ophthalmopathy. TCRdb re-called the multiplex PCR reads through MiXCR, storing one row per CDR3 protein. The table records 550,000 to 600,000 distinct CDR3 sequences, approximately 14% of them present only once. Sequenced material: blood. Every receptor here comes from a young woman with Graves' ophthalmopathy. Each CDR3 is given with its conserved first and last residue. Each record gives: V gene, CDR3 length, clone size, J gene, D gene, CDR3 protein, CDR3 DNA. The D gene is left open where the match is weak. Rows give clone size only sometimes, using once, few, many, or a class for an expanded clone.

v_call: TRBV3-1; cdr3_length: 17; clone_size: NA; j_call: TRBJ2-6; d_call: NA; cdr3_aa: CASSQVLSGSGANVLTF; cdr3_nt: TGTGCCAGCAGCCAAGTTCTGTCAGGCTCTGGGGCCAACGTCCTGACTTTC
v_call: TRBV2; cdr3_length: 15; clone_size: many; j_call: TRBJ1-6; d_call: TRBD1; cdr3_aa: CASSDPRQGNSPLHF; cdr3_nt: TGTGCCAGCAGTGACCCCAGACAGGGGAATTCACCCCTCCACTTT
v_call: TRBV7-8; cdr3_length: 15; clone_size: many; j_call: TRBJ2-5; d_call: TRBD2; cdr3_aa: CASSLVAGAEETQYF; cdr3_nt: TGTGCCAGCAGCTTAGTAGCGGGGGCTGAAGAGACCCAGTACTTC
v_call: TRBV12-3/TRBV12-4; cdr3_length: 16; clone_size: many; j_call: TRBJ1-3; d_call: TRBD1; cdr3_aa: CASSLPGTDVGNTIYF; cdr3_nt: TGTGCCAGCAGTTTACCTGGGACAGACGTCGGAAACACCATATATTTT
v_call: TRBV20-1; cdr3_length: 15; clone_size: many; j_call: TRBJ1-1; d_call: TRBD1; cdr3_aa: CSATQGANLITEAFF; cdr3_nt: TGCAGTGCTACCCAGGGGGCGAATTTGATAACTGAAGCTTTCTTT
v_call: TRBV28; cdr3_length: 13; clone_size: many; j_call: TRBJ1-2; d_call: TRBD1; cdr3_aa: CATGQGAVGGYTF; cdr3_nt: TGTGCCACAGGACAGGGGGCCGTGGGTGGCTACACCTTC
v_call: TRBV6-2/TRBV6-3; cdr3_length: 12; clone_size: NA; j_call: TRBJ2-3; d_call: NA; cdr3_aa: CATQRGADTQYF; cdr3_nt: TGTGCCACCCAGAGGGGGGCAGATACGCAGTATTTT
v_call: TRBV7-3; cdr3_length: 16; clone_size: many; j_call: TRBJ1-1; d_call: NA; cdr3_aa: CASSLGWGSPNTEAFF; cdr3_nt: TGTGCCAGCAGCCTTGGGTGGGGGAGCCCGAACACTGAAGCTTTCTTT
v_call: TRBV28; cdr3_length: 16; clone_size: many; j_call: TRBJ2-5; d_call: NA; cdr3_aa: CASSLGVGVPQETQYF; cdr3_nt: TGTGCCAGCAGTTTAGGGGTTGGGGTACCACAAGAGACCCAGTACTTC
v_call: TRBV27; cdr3_length: 15; clone_size: NA; j_call: TRBJ2-3; d_call: TRBD2; cdr3_aa: CASSLQREATDTQYF; cdr3_nt: TGTGCCAGCAGTTTACAGCGGGAGGCCACAGATACGCAGTATTTT
v_call: TRBV4-1; cdr3_length: 16; clone_size: few; j_call: TRBJ1-2; d_call: NA; cdr3_aa: CASSQPQGSGGYGYTF; cdr3_nt: TGCGCCAGCAGCCAACCTCAAGGGTCGGGGGGCTATGGCTACACCTTC
v_call: TRBV6-1; cdr3_length: 14; clone_size: NA; j_call: TRBJ2-7; d_call: NA; cdr3_aa: CASVIGAGPHEQYF; cdr3_nt: TGTGCCAGCGTCATAGGGGCAGGCCCCCACGAGCAGTACTTC
v_call: TRBV6-2/TRBV6-3; cdr3_length: 16; clone_size: many; j_call: TRBJ2-3; d_call: NA; cdr3_aa: CASSYGPGSITDTQYF; cdr3_nt: TGTGCCAGCAGTTACGGCCCGGGGTCCATCACAGATACGCAGTATTTT
v_call: TRBV20-1; cdr3_length: 13; clone_size: many; j_call: TRBJ2-7; d_call: NA; cdr3_aa: CSATSGGWDEQYF; cdr3_nt: TGCAGTGCTACGTCGGGTGGATGGGACGAGCAGTACTTC
v_call: TRBV18; cdr3_length: 14; clone_size: many; j_call: TRBJ1-1; d_call: NA; cdr3_aa: CASSPPSVNTEAFF; cdr3_nt: TGTGCCAGCTCACCACCGTCAGTCAACACTGAAGCTTTCTTT
v_call: TRBV4-2; cdr3_length: 15; clone_size: NA; j_call: TRBJ2-1; d_call: TRBD2; cdr3_aa: CATRPSGEGYNEQFF; cdr3_nt: TGTGCCACCCGTCCCTCGGGGGAGGGATACAATGAGCAGTTCTTC
v_call: TRBV28; cdr3_length: 14; clone_size: many; j_call: TRBJ2-7; d_call: NA; cdr3_aa: CASSFSGPLYEQYF; cdr3_nt: TGTGCCAGCAGTTTTTCCGGGCCGCTCTACGAGCAGTACTTC
v_call: TRBV24-1; cdr3_length: 15; clone_size: few; j_call: TRBJ2-5; d_call: NA; cdr3_aa: CATRDRGGYQETQYF; cdr3_nt: TGTGCCACACGCGATCGAGGGGGGTACCAAGAGACCCAGTACTTC
v_call: TRBV6-1; cdr3_length: 13; clone_size: many; j_call: TRBJ1-2; d_call: NA; cdr3_aa: CASSYDRLYGYTF; cdr3_nt: TGTGCCAGCAGTTACGACCGGCTCTATGGCTACACCTTC
v_call: TRBV7-9; cdr3_length: 18; clone_size: many; j_call: TRBJ1-5; d_call: TRBD1; cdr3_aa: CASSLSQGAPLGNQPQHF; cdr3_nt: TGTGCCAGCAGCCTCTCCCAGGGGGCGCCTTTGGGCAATCAGCCCCAGCATTTT
v_call: TRBV19; cdr3_length: 15; clone_size: NA; j_call: TRBJ2-5; d_call: TRBD1; cdr3_aa: CASSPRDRAWETQYF; cdr3_nt: TGTGCCAGTAGTCCTCGGGACAGGGCCTGGGAGACCCAGTACTTC
v_call: TRBV18; cdr3_length: 16; clone_size: many; j_call: TRBJ2-3; d_call: TRBD2; cdr3_aa: CASSPAGLAARDTQYF; cdr3_nt: TGTGCCAGCTCACCAGCGGGACTAGCGGCTAGGGATACGCAGTATTTT
v_call: TRBV6-1; cdr3_length: 16; clone_size: NA; j_call: TRBJ2-1; d_call: NA; cdr3_aa: CASSEAGLGLDDERFF; cdr3_nt: TGTGCCAGCAGTGAAGCGGGGTTAGGCCTGGACGATGAGCGGTTCTTC
v_call: TRBV6-2/TRBV6-3; cdr3_length: 14; clone_size: NA; j_call: TRBJ1-2; d_call: TRBD1; cdr3_aa: CASSPPTGGRGYTF; cdr3_nt: TGTGCCAGCAGTCCACCAACAGGGGGAAGAGGCTACACCTTC
v_call: TRBV27; cdr3_length: 14; clone_size: many; j_call: TRBJ1-2; d_call: NA; cdr3_aa: CASSPRDRLYGYTF; cdr3_nt: TGTGCCAGCAGTCCGAGAGACAGACTCTATGGCTACACCTTC
v_call: TRBV6-2/TRBV6-3; cdr3_length: 16; clone_size: many; j_call: TRBJ2-1; d_call: TRBD2; cdr3_aa: CASRKGRGSSYNEQFF; cdr3_nt: TGTGCCAGCAGGAAGGGGCGGGGGAGCTCCTACAATGAGCAGTTCTTC
v_call: TRBV10-3; cdr3_length: 13; clone_size: many; j_call: TRBJ1-3; d_call: NA; cdr3_aa: CAIIPASGNTIYF; cdr3_nt: TGTGCCATCATCCCAGCCTCTGGAAACACCATATATTTT
v_call: TRBV27; cdr3_length: 19; clone_size: few; j_call: TRBJ2-7; d_call: TRBD1; cdr3_aa: CACSLKASRGGTGIYEQYF; cdr3_nt: TGTGCCTGCAGTTTAAAGGCCTCCCGAGGGGGGACAGGGATCTACGAGCAGTACTTC
v_call: TRBV19; cdr3_length: 15; clone_size: many; j_call: TRBJ1-1; d_call: NA; cdr3_aa: CASSVLRIENTEAFF; cdr3_nt: TGTGCCAGTAGTGTCCTCCGCATCGAGAACACTGAAGCTTTCTTT
v_call: TRBV28; cdr3_length: 16; clone_size: NA; j_call: TRBJ1-4; d_call: TRBD1; cdr3_aa: CASSSAGQGDNEKLFF; cdr3_nt: TGTGCCAGCAGTTCAGCCGGACAGGGTGATAATGAAAAACTGTTTTTT
v_call: TRBV19; cdr3_length: 14; clone_size: NA; j_call: TRBJ2-2; d_call: NA; cdr3_aa: CASSGSANTGELFF; cdr3_nt: TGTGCCAGTAGTGGCAGCGCGAACACCGGGGAGCTGTTTTTT
v_call: TRBV6-2/TRBV6-3; cdr3_length: 17; clone_size: many; j_call: TRBJ2-5; d_call: TRBD2; cdr3_aa: CASSYSPQLAGQETQYF; cdr3_nt: TGTGCCAGCAGTTACTCGCCCCAACTAGCGGGACAAGAGACCCAGTACTTC
v_call: TRBV20-1; cdr3_length: 14; clone_size: NA; j_call: TRBJ1-1; d_call: NA; cdr3_aa: CSARDRPTSTEAFF; cdr3_nt: TGCAGTGCTAGAGATCGGCCTACGAGCACTGAAGCTTTCTTT
v_call: TRBV6-1; cdr3_length: 15; clone_size: many; j_call: TRBJ2-1; d_call: TRBD2; cdr3_aa: CASSYAGGPYNEQFF; cdr3_nt: TGTGCCAGCAGTTACGCGGGAGGCCCCTACAATGAGCAGTTCTTC
v_call: TRBV29-1; cdr3_length: 14; clone_size: NA; j_call: TRBJ2-1; d_call: TRBD1; cdr3_aa: CSTSPGQSHNEQFF; cdr3_nt: TGCAGCACCTCACCGGGACAGTCGCACAATGAGCAGTTCTTC
v_call: TRBV29-1; cdr3_length: 11; clone_size: NA; j_call: TRBJ2-3; d_call: NA; cdr3_aa: CSVAAADTQYF; cdr3_nt: TGCAGCGTAGCAGCGGCAGATACGCAGTATTTT
v_call: TRBV6-1; cdr3_length: 15; clone_size: many; j_call: TRBJ2-5; d_call: NA; cdr3_aa: CASSEGGVTEETQYF; cdr3_nt: TGTGCCAGCAGTGAGGGCGGGGTAACTGAAGAGACCCAGTACTTC
v_call: TRBV3-1; cdr3_length: 18; clone_size: NA; j_call: TRBJ2-2; d_call: TRBD2; cdr3_aa: CASSHPRAGGPNTGELFF; cdr3_nt: TGTGCCAGCAGCCATCCTCGGGCGGGAGGGCCCAACACCGGGGAGCTGTTTTTT
v_call: TRBV28; cdr3_length: 16; clone_size: many; j_call: TRBJ1-1; d_call: NA; cdr3_aa: CASSLPAGQLNTEAFF; cdr3_nt: TGTGCCAGCAGTTTACCCGCCGGACAGCTGAACACTGAAGCTTTCTTT
v_call: TRBV11-2; cdr3_length: 14; clone_size: NA; j_call: TRBJ2-7; d_call: TRBD2; cdr3_aa: CASSKGLAGGEQYF; cdr3_nt: TGTGCCAGCAGCAAGGGACTAGCGGGAGGCGAGCAGTACTTC
v_call: TRBV20-1; cdr3_length: 14; clone_size: few; j_call: TRBJ2-3; d_call: TRBD2; cdr3_aa: CSASGGLHWDTQYF; cdr3_nt: TGCAGTGCTAGCGGGGGACTACACTGGGATACGCAGTATTTT
v_call: TRBV7-8; cdr3_length: 15; clone_size: many; j_call: TRBJ2-1; d_call: TRBD2; cdr3_aa: CASSLTSGKINEQFF; cdr3_nt: TGTGCCAGCAGCTTAACTAGCGGGAAAATCAATGAGCAGTTCTTC